The 23 T cell receptor beta chains reported below all come from one sample, sequenced in a study of T cells after yellow fever vaccination. TCRdb re-analysed the 5' RACE reads in MiXCR, keeping a single row per CDR3 protein. Of about 14,000 distinct CDR3 sequences in the sample, 7.3% were seen once. The sample consisted of PBMCs, either bulk or a sorted T-cell subset (CD4+, CD8+, memory, or dextramer-sorted; not recorded which), taken on the day of the yellow fever booster vaccination. These receptors were collected from a man aged 18 to 29 who received the YFV17D yellow fever vaccine.

In this sample, this clonotype is medium-sized. The J gene is TRBJ1-2, the V gene TRBV6-6, with TRBD1 as a possible D gene (6 bases). Trimming left V 8 bases short and J 1 base short, with 11 bases between. Germline CDR1 MNHNY, CDR2 SVGAGI (reference sequence). This CDR3 is built from 13 residues. CDR3 sequence (DNA): TGTGCCAGCTGTAGGACAGATAACTATGGCTACACCTTC. This sequence encodes CASCRTDNYGYTF.

This clonotype was seen ten or more times. CDR3 region: CAIDDGYTF. CDR3 nucleotides: TGTGCCATAGACGATGGCTACACCTTC. The V and J genes are TRBV7-9 and TRBJ1-2, with no clear D. Germline CDR1 and CDR2: SEHNR and FQNEAQ (reference sequence). This CDR3 spans 9 amino acids. Trimming pared 10 bases from V and 6 bases from J, leaving 6 bases between. Full variable domain (missing parts from reference TRBV7-9 and TRBJ1-2): DTGVSQNPRHKITKRGQNVTFRCDPISEHNRLYWYRQTLGQGPEFLTYFQNEAQLEKSRLLSDRFSAERPKGSFSTLEIQRTEQGDSAMYLCAIDDGYTFGSGTRLTVV.

This clonotype appeared many times. The chain combines TRBV20-1 with TRBJ2-4; 8 bases fit TRBD1. The CDR3 length is 14 residues. Per germline, CDR1 DFQATT and CDR2 SNEGSKA (reference sequence). Germline trimming cut 6 bases from V and 8 bases from J; bases unmatched to any gene: 12. The CDR3 is CSARDRGLTDIQYF. In nucleotides, the CDR3 is TGCAGTGCCCGTGACAGGGGCTTGACGGACATTCAGTACTTC.

This clonotype is medium-sized by share. The chain carries TRBV29-1 and TRBJ1-1; D remains ambiguous. CDR1 SQVTM and CDR2 ANQGSEA come from the germline V gene. There are 13 residues in the CDR3. V was shortened by 6 bases and J by 1 base, with 12 bases between the two germline ends. CDR3 in amino acids: CSVGAFSNTEAFF. CDR3 nucleotide sequence: TGCAGCGTCGGTGCATTTTCGAACACTGAAGCTTTCTTT. Combining the CDR3 with reference TRBV29-1 and TRBJ1-1 gives the whole variable domain SAVISQKPSRDICQRGTSLTIQCQVDSQVTMMFWYRQQPGQSLTLIATANQGSEATYESGFVIDKFPISRPNLTFSTLTVSNMSPEDSSIYLCSVGAFSNTEAFFGQGTRLTVV.

By sample share, this clonotype is medium-sized. This chain uses TRBV3-1 with TRBJ1-6, with D uncertain. The V end was cut by 1 base, the J end by 8 bases, with 9 bases between. The CDR3 has 14 residues. The V gene's germline CDR1 is LGHDT and CDR2 YNNKEL (reference sequence). The CDR3 loop is CASSQVGFYSPLHF. CDR3 nucleotide sequence: TGTGCCAGCAGCCAAGTTGGGTTTTATTCACCCCTCCACTTT. Together with reference TRBV3-1 and TRBJ1-6, the CDR3 gives the full variable domain: DTAVSQTPKYLVTQMGNDKSIKCEQNLGHDTMYWYKQDSKKFLKIMFSYNNKELIINETVPNRFSPKSPDKAHLNLHINSLELGDSAVYFCASSQVGFYSPLHFGNGTRLTVT.

This clonotype was counted ten times or more. V and J are TRBV5-1 and TRBJ2-3; 8 positions agree with TRBD2. With V trimmed by 1 base and J by 3 bases, 4 bases remained unmatched. This CDR3 spans 15 amino acids. Germline loops: CDR1 SGHRS, CDR2 YFSETQ. The CDR3 DNA reads as TGCGCCAGCAGCTTGTCCGGGGGGGGGACAGATACGCAGTATTTT. Protein: CASSLSGGGTDTQYF.

Ten or more counts support this clonotype. This chain joins TRBV6-2 or TRBV6-3 and TRBJ1-5; no definite D call. The CDR3 is 11 residues long. Between the trimmed V and J ends, which lost 6 bases and 3 bases, there was a span of 3 bases. Germline V gene lookup returns CDR1 MNHEY and CDR2 SVGEGT. The CDR3 spells CASSPNQPQHF. CDR3 bases: TGTGCCAGCAGCCCCAATCAGCCCCAGCATTTT.

The chain links TRBV4-1 to TRBJ2-1; no clear D gene. The CDR3 covers 16 residues. V lost 6 bases, J lost 6 bases, and 21 bases lay in between. Germline V gives CDR1 MGHRA, CDR2 YSYEKL. This CDR3 reads CASSPHRAVMGNEQFF. The CDR3 DNA is TGCGCCAGCAGTCCCCATCGGGCGGTTATGGGCAATGAGCAGTTCTTC.

Many counts were recorded for this clonotype. The gene calls are TRBV12-2 and TRBJ1-1. TRBV12-2 counts as a pseudogene. This CDR3 has 11 amino acids. The CDR3 nucleotides are TGTGCAAGTCGCCACAACACTGAAGCTTTCTTT. It translates to CASRHNTEAFF.

This clonotype was seen at least ten times. The chain has TRBV5-4 and TRBJ2-1, with TRBD1 as a possible D gene (7 bases). The V end was cut by 4 bases, the J end by 4 bases, with 18 bases between. Germline CDR1 is SGHNT and CDR2 is YYREEE (reference sequence). The CDR3 is made up of 16 amino acids. CDR3 loop: CASSPRGARGYNEQFF. The CDR3 nucleotides are TGTGCCAGCAGCCCCAGGGGGGCTCGGGGTTACAATGAGCAGTTCTTC. Using reference TRBV5-4 and TRBJ2-1 for the parts outside the CDR3, the full variable domain is ETGVTQSPTHLIKTRGQQVTLRCSSQSGHNTVSWYQQALGQGPQFIFQYYREEENGRGNFPPRFSGLQFPNYSSELNVNALELDDSALYLCASSPRGARGYNEQFFGPGTRLTVL.

This clonotype was picked up many times. The rearrangement joins TRBV9 to TRBJ2-7, with a possible D match to TRBD2 (6 bases). CDR3 size: 14 residues. From germline, CDR1 is SGDLS and CDR2 YYNGEE. Trimming took 3 bases from V and 2 from J, leaving 12 bases between them. CDR3 coding DNA: TGTGCCAGCAGCGCCGGACTACTCACCTACGAGCAGTACTTC. This gives the protein CASSAGLLTYEQYF.

Judged by abundance, this clonotype is medium-sized. This chain joins TRBV7-2 and TRBJ2-6, with a tentative D call TRBD2 (6 bases). Germline V gene data show CDR1 as SGHTA and CDR2 as FQGNSA. V shed 1 base and J shed 6 bases, with 16 bases lying between them. The CDR3 runs to 17 residues. This CDR3 is CASSLGGDWETANVLTF. The CDR3 DNA reads as TGTGCCAGCAGCTTAGGTGGGGACTGGGAAACGGCCAACGTCCTGACTTTC.

This clonotype ranks as medium-sized (0.01 to 0.1%). One junction end disagrees with the germline gene, perhaps due to a read error. The J gene is TRBJ2-1, the V gene TRBV9, with TRBD2 identical over 11 bases. The CDR3 totals 13 residues. The germline gives CDR1 SGDLS, CDR2 YYNGEE. The CDR3 DNA follows: TGTGCCAGTAGCGGGGGGGCCGCCAATGAGCAGTTCTTC. Translating it yields CASSGGAANEQFF.

This clonotype was counted many times. The chain uses TRBV7-2 and TRBJ2-2, with D perhaps matching TRBD2 (5 bases). The CDR3 consists of 14 residues. Per germline, CDR1 SGHTA and CDR2 FQGNSA. V was clipped by 5 bases and J by 3 bases, with 10 bases between them. CDR3 sequence reads: CASSPRTDTGELFF. CDR3 coding DNA: TGTGCCAGCAGCCCCAGGACTGACACCGGGGAGCTGTTTTTT.

Judged by abundance, this clonotype is medium-sized. This rearrangement joins TRBV12-3 or TRBV12-4 to TRBJ1-1; a possible D gene is TRBD1 (5 bases). Trimming took 5 bases from V and 0 from J, leaving 10 bases between them. CDR3 length: 14 amino acids. The CDR3 DNA follows: TGTGCCAGCAGTCCAGGGCGAGTGAACACTGAAGCTTTCTTT. Protein product: CASSPGRVNTEAFF.

The sample holds many counts of this clonotype. The chain joins TRBV7-2 to TRBJ2-2, with TRBD2 as a possible D gene (5 bases). The V gene lost 4 bases and the J gene lost 1 base, with 7 bases spanning the gap. The length of the CDR3 is 14 residues. Germline V gene data show CDR1 as SGHTA and CDR2 as FQGNSA. The CDR3 region is CASSSGMNTGELFF. DNA for the CDR3: TGTGCCAGCAGCTCGGGGATGAACACCGGGGAGCTGTTTTTT.

This clonotype was recorded many times. The chain recombines TRBV27 with TRBJ2-5; TRBD1 might be the D (5 bases). Per the germline V gene, CDR1 is MNHEY and CDR2 is SMNVEV (reference sequence). CDR3 length: 10 amino acids. V lost 9 bases and J lost 4, with 6 bases in between. The CDR3 nucleotides read TGTGCCAGGCAGGGAGAGACCCAGTACTTC. Protein: CARQGETQYF.

This clonotype was detected ten times or more. The rearrangement links TRBV10-3 to TRBJ1-1; no reliable D call. The CDR3 totals 15 residues. Between the trimmed V and J ends, which lost 2 bases and 4 bases, there was a span of 14 bases. Germline V CDR1 and CDR2: ENHRY, SYGVKD. In DNA form, the CDR3 reads TGTGCCATCAGTGAGGGCCTCCCTAGGAGCACTGAAGCTTTCTTT. Its translation is CAISEGLPRSTEAFF.

This clonotype occurred many times. CDR3 DNA: TGTGCCAGCAGCTTAGAGGGTGCGGGGTACTATGGCTACACCTTC. Translating it yields CASSLEGAGYYGYTF. V gene TRBV7-3 combines with J gene TRBJ1-2; D unclear. Deletions cut 2 bases from V and 3 bases from J, with 13 bases between. The germline CDR1 and CDR2 sequences are SGHTA and FQGTGA. CDR3 length: 15 amino acids.

By share, this clonotype ranks as medium-sized. The chain carries TRBV12-3 or TRBV12-4 and TRBJ2-3; 9 bases align to TRBD1. The CDR3 spans 13 residues. After removal of 11 bases from V and 4 bases from J, the junction contained 7 bases not matched to a gene. For the CDR3, the DNA is TGTGCCTCCCTGGGACAGGGCTCAGATACGCAGTATTTT. It codes for CASLGQGSDTQYF.

This clonotype is judged medium-sized (0.01 to 0.1%). The chain is built from TRBV3-1 and TRBJ2-6; D is ambiguous. The CDR3 length is 12 residues. CDR1 is LGHDT and CDR2 is YNNKEL in the germline V gene (reference sequence). Between the trimmed V and J ends, which lost 0 bases and 13 bases, there was a span of 7 bases. CDR3 nucleotides: TGTGCCAGCAGCCAAGATCTAGGGGTCCTGACTTTC. It yields the protein CASSQDLGVLTF.

This clonotype was observed at least ten times. The rearrangement links TRBV5-1 to TRBJ2-7, with D possibly matching TRBD2 (5 bases). Germline V gene sequence: CDR1 SGHRS, CDR2 YFSETQ. The CDR3 spans 14 residues. Trimming removed 4 bases from V and 1 base from J, with 12 bases in between. The DNA for the CDR3 is TGCGCCAGCAGCCTCTGGACTGGATCCTACGAGCAGTACTTC. It translates to CASSLWTGSYEQYF.

This clonotype showed up many times. In nucleotides, the CDR3 is TGCGCCAGCAGCTTGGTTGCGGGGAGCAATCAGCCCCAGCATTTT. Encoded protein: CASSLVAGSNQPQHF. J is TRBJ1-5 and V is TRBV5-1; no clear D gene. The CDR3 is 15 amino acids. Trimming removed 0 bases from V and 1 base from J, with 8 bases in between. Germline loops: CDR1 SGHRS, CDR2 YFSETQ.